This T cell receptor (beta chain) was profiled in a study of T cells in Graves' hyperthyroidism and ophthalmopathy. The CDR3 sequence is 13 residues long. The germline V gene encodes CDR1 PRHDT and CDR2 FYEKMQ (reference sequence). V was trimmed by 0 bases and J by 7 bases, leaving 7 bases between them. This clonotype showed up many times. Its specificity is unknown. Regarding the study as a whole: Blood also showed most of the thyroid clonotypes that were expanded above 0.001. Ophthalmopathy stood apart from stable hyperthyroidism in a 13 V-J model.

TCR beta CDR3 regions were amplified from RNA. HTBI primers were employed in a first-round RT-PCR of the TCR CDR3. TCRdb used MiXCR to reprocess the multiplex PCR reads, holding one entry per CDR3 protein. The table lists 700,000 to 850,000 distinct CDR3 sequences, just over 35% of them singletons, with about a third in the top ten. The PBMCs had their origin in around 10 ml of fresh peripheral blood. This receptor was identified in a woman aged 40 to 55 with Graves' hyperthyroidism. The sequenced sample was blood. J is TRBJ1-5 and V is TRBV13; D is undetermined. CDR3 protein: CASSLGLGQPQHF. As DNA, the CDR3 is TGTGCCAGCAGCTTAGGCCTCGGCCAGCCCCAGCATTTT.